This T cell receptor beta chain came from a study of regulatory T cells in long-lasting Graves disease. Assembly of TCR beta libraries relied on iRepertoire HTBI primers together with Arm-PCR of CDR3 regions. TCRdb redid the calling of the multiplex PCR reads with MiXCR, one entry per CDR3 protein. Of about 470,000 distinct CDR3 sequences in the sample, about 16% were seen once. This clonotype was seen at least ten times. The time point: newly diagnosed GD, antithyroid drugs for less than 3 months. Extracted RNA from PBMCs served as the source of the TCR library. Germline V gene data show CDR1 as SGHNT and CDR2 as YENEEA. V was pared by 6 bases and J by 2 bases, with 13 bases between. The CDR3 has 15 amino acids. In addition, the sample was reused for a study of T cells in Graves' hyperthyroidism and ophthalmopathy. That paper states: A median roughly six months before onset, the model predicted ophthalmopathy.

Sequencing was performed on peripheral blood mononuclear cells (PBMCs), taken at new diagnosis, from a patient treated with antithyroid drugs. The rearrangement links TRBV11-3 to TRBJ2-2; D possibly corresponds to TRBD1 (6 bases). The sequence came from a woman aged 30 to 39 with Graves disease. In DNA, the CDR3 is TGTGCCAGCAGGACACAGGGACCCAACACCGGGGAGCTGTTTTTT. This translates into CASRTQGPNTGELFF.